These 10 T cell receptor beta chains were all obtained from the same sample, sequenced in a study of blood T cell repertoires in COVID-19. The data were produced by immunoSEQ multiplex PCR, yet TCRdb's version contains in-frame clones alone and is incomplete. The table has just over 50,000 clones, about 86% seen once; the top ten hold approximately 4.1%. Source material: peripheral blood. Receptor source: a man at least 80 years old with active COVID-19.

The chain joins TRBV28 to TRBJ2-5; D might be TRBD1 (6 bases). Trimming shortened V by 2 bases and J by 4 bases, and 8 bases separated the two germline ends. Germline values: CDR1 MDHEN, CDR2 SYDVKM. This CDR3 region has 13 residues. The CDR3 is CASSLTGIETQYF. The CDR3 DNA sequence: TGTGCCAGCAGTTTAACAGGGATAGAGACCCAGTACTTC.

The chain has TRBV6-1 and TRBJ2-7; no reliable D call. CDR3 size: 12 residues. Germline CDR1 and CDR2: MNHNS and SASEGT. V was cut by 2 bases and J by 2 bases, with 4 bases left in between. CDR3 region: CASSEYTYEQYF. Written as DNA, the CDR3 is TGTGCCAGCAGTGAATACACCTACGAGCAGTACTTC.

V usage is TRBV7-2 and J usage is TRBJ2-1, with 10 bases fitting TRBD2. CDR1 is SGHTA, CDR2 FQGNSA, per germline. This CDR3 has 14 amino acids. J was trimmed by 9 bases and V by 4 bases; bases with no gene match: 6. The CDR3 coding sequence is TGTGCCAGCAGCTCCTCTTCTAGCGGGAGTGAGCAGTTCTTC. Its protein product is CASSSSSSGSEQFF.

V gene TRBV5-6 combines with J gene TRBJ2-5; weak D call: TRBD2 (6 bases). Germline V gene lookup returns CDR1 SGHDT and CDR2 YYEEEE. CDR3 length equals 17 residues. V dropped 4 bases and J dropped 5 bases, with 24 bases sitting between them. The CDR3 nucleotides read TGTGCCAGCAGCCCTTTGTTTATGAGGGAGGTTCGGGAGACCCAGTACTTC. Its protein product is CASSPLFMREVRETQYF.

This clone was counted only a few times. This chain joins TRBV19 and TRBJ2-2; 11 bases agree with TRBD2. Germline assignment: CDR1 LNHDA and CDR2 SQIVND (reference sequence). V was clipped by 3 bases and J by 5 bases; unmatched bases: 8. The CDR3 totals 17 residues. Written as DNA, the CDR3 is TGTGCCAGTAGTATGGATCTAGCGGGAGGAGGGACCGGGGAGCTGTTTTTT. Its translation: CASSMDLAGGGTGELFF.

This chain connects TRBV16 to TRBJ2-7, with 9 bases lining up with TRBD2. Per the germline V gene, CDR1 is KGHSY and CDR2 is FQNENV. This CDR3 contains 14 residues. Unmatched junction bases numbered 1, after V lost 1 base and J lost 3 bases. The CDR3 sequence: CASSQYSGSYEQYF. As DNA, the CDR3 is TGTGCCAGCAGCCAATATAGCGGGAGCTACGAGCAGTACTTC.

The J gene is TRBJ1-2, the V gene TRBV12-3 or TRBV12-4, with D unclear. CDR3 length equals 13 residues. Trimming removed 5 bases from V and 5 bases from J, with 12 bases in between. The CDR3 bases are TGTGCCAGCAGTCCCAGTCCGGGGTATGGCTACACCTTC. This translates into CASSPSPGYGYTF.

The chain combines TRBV19 with TRBJ2-1; TRBD2 agrees at 12 bases. CDR1 and CDR2 from the germline V gene are LNHDA and SQIVND (reference sequence). V was pared by 9 bases and J by 4 bases, with 7 bases of the junction left unmatched. The CDR3 extends over 15 amino acids. This chain's CDR3 is CASKLAGGPYNEQFF. CDR3 DNA: TGTGCCAGCAAACTAGCGGGAGGACCTTACAATGAGCAGTTCTTC.

This clone has just a few counts. V usage is TRBV7-2 and J usage is TRBJ1-6; D unclear. V lost 5 bases and J lost 7, with 18 bases in between. The CDR3 covers 16 residues. Germline V CDR1 and CDR2: SGHTA, FQGNSA. CDR3 loop: CASSLPAKGANSPLHF. The CDR3 nucleotides read TGTGCCAGCAGCCTACCAGCTAAGGGAGCGAATTCACCCCTCCACTTT.

The rearrangement joins TRBV19 to TRBJ2-1; 11 positions agree with TRBD2. The V gene end was trimmed by 5 bases and the J gene end by 9 bases; junction bases not matched to a gene: 15. This CDR3 contains 17 residues. CDR1 and CDR2 (germline): LNHDA, SQIVND (reference sequence). CDR3 region: CASSPRLAGKPGGEQFF. DNA for the CDR3: TGTGCCAGTAGTCCCCGACTAGCGGGGAAACCGGGAGGTGAGCAGTTCTTC.